The 22 T cell receptor beta chains listed next were all sequenced from one sample in a study of blood T cell repertoires in COVID-19. The data were produced by immunoSEQ multiplex PCR, yet TCRdb's version contains in-frame clones alone and is incomplete. The sample has about 670,000 clones, 90% seen once. Sequenced sample: peripheral blood. The receptors derive from a woman between 18 and 29 years old with acute or convalescent COVID-19.

The CDR3 nucleotides are TGTGCCAGCAGCCCCCCCGGACAGGGAACAGATACGCAGTATTTT. Translation: CASSPPGQGTDTQYF. The chain couples TRBV5-6 to TRBJ2-3, with 8 nucleotides matching TRBD1. The CDR3 loop spans 15 amino acids. The trim removed 4 bases at V and 3 bases at J, leaving 7 bases unmatched. Germline V gene sequence: CDR1 SGHDT, CDR2 YYEEEE.

This clone has a single count. This chain joins TRBV5-4 and TRBJ2-7, with TRBD2 matching over 12 bases. The CDR3 is 14 residues long. Trimming at V came to 4 bases and at J to 4 bases, leaving 3 bases not matched to a gene. CDR1 SGHNT and CDR2 YYREEE come from the germline V gene (reference sequence). The DNA for the CDR3 is TGTGCCAGCAGCCCGGGACTAGCGGGTTACGAGCAGTACTTC. It is translated as CASSPGLAGYEQYF.

The V gene is TRBV5-1, the J gene TRBJ2-7, with 8 bases fitting TRBD1. The CDR3 has 15 amino acids. Germline V CDR1 and CDR2: SGHRS, YFSETQ. Trimming cost V 3 bases and J 2 bases; bases outside gene matches: 7. CDR3 region: CASSSGQVTPYEQYF. As DNA, the CDR3 is TGCGCCAGCAGCTCGGGACAGGTTACCCCCTACGAGCAGTACTTC.

This clone occurred once. V and J are TRBV4-1 and TRBJ2-3; D may be TRBD2 (6 bases). The germline V gene has CDR1 MGHRA and CDR2 YSYEKL. V was shortened by 1 base and J by 4 bases, with 15 bases between the two germline ends. This CDR3 region has 16 residues. Here the CDR3 DNA reads TGCGCCAGCAGCCAAGTGGCGGGATTGGGGGCAGATACGCAGTATTTT. It specifies CASSQVAGLGADTQYF.

The chain links TRBV4-3 to TRBJ1-6; D is unclear. V gave up 4 bases and J gave up 13 bases, with 20 bases separating them. Per the germline V gene, CDR1 is LGHNA and CDR2 is YSLEER. CDR3 length equals 15 residues. CDR3 region: CASSPVSSSNLPLHF. CDR3 bases: TGCGCCAGCAGCCCCGTTTCCTCCTCGAACTTGCCCCTCCACTTT.

The chain links TRBV12-3 or TRBV12-4 to TRBJ2-7; D is uncertain. Trimming removed 2 bases from V and 3 bases from J, with 8 bases in between. The CDR3 covers 13 residues. DNA for the CDR3: TGTGCCAGCAGTTTACCTCCGGGCTACGAGCAGTACTTC. Amino acid sequence: CASSLPPGYEQYF.

The CDR3 sequence: CASSSSRQGETEAFF. CDR3 coding DNA: TGTGCCAGCAGCTCTAGTAGGCAGGGTGAAACTGAAGCTTTCTTT. The gene calls are TRBV7-9 and TRBJ1-1; a weak D match, TRBD1 (5 bases). This CDR3 has 15 residues. Trimming removed 4 bases at V and 5 bases at J, with 17 bases between. The germline V gene encodes CDR1 SEHNR and CDR2 FQNEAQ (reference sequence).

A few counts support this clone. The genes are TRBV24-1 and TRBJ2-3, with 7 positions matching TRBD2. The germline V gene has CDR1 KGHDR and CDR2 SFDVKD. The CDR3 loop spans 14 amino acids. The V segment lost 7 bases and the J segment 4 bases; nucleotides outside the gene matches: 7. In nucleotides, the CDR3 is TGTGCCACCAGAAGCGGGGCCCCCGCAGATACGCAGTATTTT. Translated: CATRSGAPADTQYF.

The CDR3 nucleotides read TGTGCCAGCACCCTAGGTACTTATAGTGGCTACACCTTC. Amino acid sequence: CASTLGTYSGYTF. The rearrangement uses TRBV12-3 or TRBV12-4 and TRBJ1-2; D not resolved. Trimming removed 7 bases from V and 7 bases from J, with 16 bases in between. The CDR3 is 13 amino acids.

This clone turned up a few times. V gene TRBV7-9 combines with J gene TRBJ2-7, with D unresolved. Per germline, CDR1 SEHNR and CDR2 FQNEAQ (reference sequence). V lost 5 bases and J 6 bases, leaving 8 bases between the germline ends. The CDR3 runs 11 residues. CDR3 DNA: TGTGCCAGCAGCCCTCTATCCGAGCAGTACTTC. Encoded protein: CASSPLSEQYF.

In DNA, the CDR3 is TGCAGCGTTGGTGAGAAAACGGGTAATTCACCCCTCCACTTT. Encoded protein: CSVGEKTGNSPLHF. This rearrangement joins TRBV29-1 to TRBJ1-6; D is unresolved. Per germline, CDR1 SQVTM and CDR2 ANQGSEA. CDR3 length: 14 residues. V lost 4 bases to trimming and J lost 6 bases, with 13 bases between them.

The chain has TRBV5-1 and TRBJ1-2; TRBD1 might be the D (5 bases). Trimming pared 4 bases from V and 2 bases from J, leaving 15 bases between. Per germline, CDR1 SGHRS and CDR2 YFSETQ. This CDR3 is built from 15 residues. CDR3 residues: CASSPGIAQNYGYTF. The CDR3 DNA reads as TGCGCCAGCAGCCCAGGGATCGCACAAAACTATGGCTACACCTTC.

The gene calls are TRBV5-1 and TRBJ2-1; 8 positions agree with TRBD2. Germline V lookup: CDR1 SGHRS, CDR2 YFSETQ. The V segment lost 4 bases and the J segment 8 bases; nucleotides outside the gene matches: 8. There are 14 residues in the CDR3. Written as DNA, the CDR3 is TGCGCCAGCAGCAGGACGGGGGGGCGCGATGAGCAGTTCTTC. Translation: CASSRTGGRDEQFF.

The chain couples TRBV27 to TRBJ1-1; perhaps TRBD1 as D (5 bases). The CDR3 is 12 amino acids. V was pared by 8 bases and J by 10 bases, with 17 bases between. CDR1 MNHEY and CDR2 SMNVEV come from the germline V gene (reference sequence). The CDR3 nucleotides are TGTGCCAGCGGGGAAGTCAGGGTAGTAGCTTTCTTT. Its protein product is CASGEVRVVAFF.

CDR3 protein: CASSDQDRETFANYGYTF. As DNA, the CDR3 is TGCGCCAGCAGTGATCAGGACAGAGAAACCTTCGCTAACTATGGCTACACCTTC. The chain carries TRBV10-2 and TRBJ1-2, with D possibly matching TRBD1 (6 bases). Trimming left V 3 bases short and J 0 bases short, with 20 bases between. The germline V gene has CDR1 WSHSY and CDR2 SAAADI. CDR3 length: 18 residues.

A single count supports this clone. The chain couples TRBV10-3 to TRBJ1-4, with D possibly matching TRBD1 (6 bases). This CDR3 spans 13 amino acids. Per the germline V gene, CDR1 is ENHRY and CDR2 is SYGVKD. V dropped 10 bases and J dropped 6 bases, with 15 bases sitting between them. CDR3 in DNA: TGTGCCAGGAAGGACAGCGGCTATGAAAAACTGTTTTTT. Encoded protein: CARKDSGYEKLFF.

CDR3 loop: CASSLMGQSNSPLHF. The CDR3 DNA reads TGCGCCAGCAGCTTGATGGGACAGTCTAATTCACCCCTCCACTTT. This chain uses TRBV5-1 with TRBJ1-6; 7 bases match TRBD1. This CDR3 region has 15 residues. Germline lookup yields CDR1 SGHRS and CDR2 YFSETQ. V shed 1 base and J 6 bases; nucleotides not matched to a gene: 4.

The chain has TRBV12-3 or TRBV12-4 and TRBJ1-1, with TRBD1 identical over 7 bases. This CDR3 is built from 13 residues. V trimming: 8 bases; J trimming: 5 bases; junction bases outside the gene matches: 8. CDR3 coding DNA: TGTGCCAGCGTCTTAACAGGGGTAACTGAAGCTTTCTTT. It is translated as CASVLTGVTEAFF.

The CDR3 bases are TGTGCCAGCAGCCAAGACCGGCTAGCGGGGACCTACGAGCAGTACTTC. Amino acid sequence: CASSQDRLAGTYEQYF. V and J are TRBV14 and TRBJ2-7; TRBD2 matches 9 bases. This CDR3 contains 16 residues. V shed 0 bases, J shed 2 bases, and the junction held 5 bases outside the gene matches. Germline-derived CDR1 and CDR2 are SGHDN and FVKESK.

V usage is TRBV3-1 (or the pseudogene TRBV3-2) and J usage is TRBJ2-1; 10 bases map to TRBD2. The junction had 3 bases not matched to a gene; V was cut back by 4 bases and J by 0 bases. CDR3 length equals 16 residues. The germline CDR1 and CDR2 sequences are LGHDT and YNNKEL (reference sequence). The CDR3 loop reads CASSPPSGGSYNEQFF. CDR3 sequence (DNA): TGTGCCAGCAGCCCACCTAGCGGGGGCTCCTACAATGAGCAGTTCTTC.

The chain couples TRBV7-3 to TRBJ2-1, with D possibly matching TRBD2 (6 bases). There are 17 residues in the CDR3. V lost 2 bases and J 0 bases, leaving 14 bases between the germline ends. Germline V gene lookup returns CDR1 SGHTA and CDR2 FQGTGA. Written as DNA, the CDR3 is TGTGCCAGCAGCTTACTCGGGGGAGGCGGCTCCTACAATGAGCAGTTCTTC. This encodes CASSLLGGGGSYNEQFF.

The chain couples TRBV19 to TRBJ1-5; D perhaps matches TRBD1 (6 bases). This CDR3 is 16 amino acids long. Germline V gene data show CDR1 as LNHDA and CDR2 as SQIVND (reference sequence). Trimming cost V 4 bases and J 1 base, with 14 bases left between them. The DNA of the CDR3 is TGTGCCAGTAGTAAAGGCGGACAGCCCAGCAATCAGCCCCAGCATTTT. Translation gives CASSKGGQPSNQPQHF.